The 18 T cell receptor beta chains below all came from one sample that was sequenced in a study of spatial heterogeneity in lung cancer. Study findings and constraints: Higher tumor mutation counts went along with higher counts of expanded intratumoral alpha and beta TCRs.

Documented time point: sample taken at primary tumor resection. MiXCR, applied by TCRdb to the 5' RACE reads, yields one record per CDR3 protein. The sample records 2,000 to 3,000 distinct CDR3 sequences, roughly a fifth being singletons. No cognate antigen is known for these TCRs. Sequences were derived from lung tumor tissue, sampled at surgery. The origin of the receptors is a male donor with early-stage non-small cell lung cancer.

The sample holds many counts of this clonotype. The library was prepared for alpha chains; this beta chain is a stray read, so its frequency means little. The J gene is TRBJ2-7, the V gene TRBV12-3 or TRBV12-4, with TRBD2 matching 7 bases. The CDR3 consists of 14 residues. Germline trimming cut 6 bases from V and 4 bases from J; bases unmatched to any gene: 9. The CDR3 sequence: CASRKAGSPYEQYF. The CDR3 coding sequence is TGTGCCAGCAGAAAAGCGGGGAGCCCGTACGAGCAGTACTTC.

In this sample, this clonotype turned up many times. The library was prepared for alpha chains; this beta chain is a stray read, so its frequency means little. The V gene is TRBV7-9, the J gene TRBJ1-5; D unclear. With 2 bases removed from V and 0 bases from J, the gap between germline ends came to 23 bases. The CDR3 length is 20 residues. Germline V gene data show CDR1 as SEHNR and CDR2 as FQNEAQ (reference sequence). The CDR3: CASSLNRAISLGYSNQPQHF. For the CDR3, the DNA is TGTGCCAGCAGCTTAAATCGGGCAATATCGCTGGGGTATAGCAATCAGCCCCAGCATTTT. The full variable domain, its missing parts supplied by reference TRBV7-9 and TRBJ1-5, is DTGVSQNPRHKITKRGQNVTFRCDPISEHNRLYWYRQTLGQGPEFLTYFQNEAQLEKSRLLSDRFSAERPKGSFSTLEIQRTEQGDSAMYLCASSLNRAISLGYSNQPQHFGDGTRLSIL.

This clonotype is a singleton in its sample. In a library made to pick up alpha chains, this beta chain is a stray read with a size that means little. CDR3 in DNA: TGTGCCAGCAGTTTACCCTCAGGGGCTTATGGCTACACCTTC. It specifies CASSLPSGAYGYTF. The chain couples TRBV28 to TRBJ1-2, with a possible D match to TRBD1 (6 bases). The CDR3 contains 14 residues. The V end was cut by 2 bases, the J end by 5 bases, with 12 bases between. Per germline, CDR1 MDHEN and CDR2 SYDVKM.

This clonotype is medium-sized (0.01 to 0.1%) within its sample. This beta chain appears as a stray read in a library generated for alpha chains; its size is not informative. The chain recombines TRBV7-9 with TRBJ1-1; 11 bases fit TRBD1. Per the germline V gene, CDR1 is SEHNR and CDR2 is FQNEAQ (reference sequence). Germline trimming cut 4 bases from V and 4 bases from J; bases unmatched to any gene: 11. The CDR3 is made up of 17 amino acids. The CDR3 coding sequence is TGTGCCAGCAGCTATACTCACGTTGGGACAGGGGGCACTGAAGCTTTCTTT. Translated: CASSYTHVGTGGTEAFF.

A remark on this clonotype: The size of this beta chain means little, since it is a stray read in a library made for alpha chains. The rearrangement links TRBV28 to TRBJ1-2; 7 bases agree with TRBD1. Trimming took 6 bases from V and 6 from J; bases not matched to a gene: 10. Per germline, CDR1 MDHEN and CDR2 SYDVKM. This CDR3 contains 14 residues. The CDR3 here is CASSLRGLVDGYTF. CDR3 coding DNA: TGTGCCAGCAGCTTGAGGGGGCTGGTGGATGGCTACACCTTC.

Notes on this clonotype: A library prepared for alpha chains yielded this beta chain as an off-target read; its size is of little meaning. The chain recombines TRBV5-4 with TRBJ1-6; D not resolved. V lost 0 bases, J lost 10 bases, and 5 bases lay in between. Germline V gene data show CDR1 as SGHNT and CDR2 as YYREEE (reference sequence). The CDR3 sequence is 12 residues long. CDR3 region: CASSLDLSPLHF. In DNA form, the CDR3 reads TGTGCCAGCAGCTTGGATCTCTCACCCCTCCACTTT.

This clonotype rates as medium-sized (0.01 to 0.1%). With the library built for alpha chains, this beta chain is off target and its frequency is not meaningful. V is TRBV2 and J is TRBJ2-1; D is ambiguous. CDR3 size: 14 residues. Looked up from germline, CDR1 is SNHLY and CDR2 is FYNNEI. Trimming removed 2 bases from V and 5 bases from J, with 10 bases in between. The CDR3 here is CASSEIWSNNEQFF. For the CDR3, the DNA is TGTGCCAGCAGTGAAATTTGGAGTAACAATGAGCAGTTCTTC. Variable domain in full (rest from reference TRBV2 and TRBJ2-1): EPEVTQTPSHQVTQMGQEVILRCVPISNHLYFYWYRQILGQKVEFLVSFYNNEISEKSEIFDDQFSVERPDGSNFTLKIRSTKLEDSAMYFCASSEIWSNNEQFFGPGTRLTVL.

The sample holds a few counts of this clonotype. This beta chain was picked up by a library intended for alpha chains and is off target, so its count carries little meaning. This chain connects TRBV20-1 to TRBJ1-2; 7 bases fit TRBD1. Germline V gives CDR1 DFQATT, CDR2 SNEGSKA (reference sequence). After removal of 3 bases from V and 2 bases from J, the junction contained 6 bases not matched to a gene. The CDR3 length is 14 residues. CDR3 coding DNA: TGCAGTGCTAGTCCCCTGGGACAGAACTATGGCTACACCTTC. Its protein product is CSASPLGQNYGYTF.

This clonotype is labeled medium-sized. With the library built for alpha chains, this beta chain is off target and its frequency is not meaningful. This chain joins TRBV12-3 or TRBV12-4 and TRBJ1-6, with a possible D match to TRBD1 (5 bases). The CDR3 has 15 residues. V was shortened by 2 bases and J by 9 bases, with 14 bases between the two germline ends. CDR3 in amino acids: CASSLLLGVSSPLHF. The CDR3 DNA reads TGTGCCAGCAGTTTATTATTAGGGGTCAGTTCACCCCTCCACTTT.

This clonotype appeared many times. A library prepared for alpha chains yielded this beta chain as an off-target read; its size is of little meaning. This sequence joins TRBV12-3 or TRBV12-4 and TRBJ2-3; a possible D gene is TRBD2 (7 bases). This CDR3 comprises 17 residues. The germline V and J ends were trimmed by 0 bases and 1 base, with 14 bases remaining between them. CDR3 sequence: CASSLAGGGPRTDTQYF. The CDR3 nucleotides are TGTGCCAGCAGTTTAGCGGGAGGGGGTCCTCGCACAGATACGCAGTATTTT.

Notes on this clonotype: The library was prepared for alpha chains; this beta chain is a stray read, so its frequency means little. This sequence joins TRBV9 and TRBJ2-7; no definite D call. CDR1 is SGDLS, CDR2 YYNGEE, per germline. The CDR3 spans 12 residues. V gave up 0 bases and J gave up 3 bases, with 4 bases separating them. Here the CDR3 reads CASSVGSYEQYF. The CDR3 coding sequence is TGTGCCAGCAGCGTAGGCAGCTACGAGCAGTACTTC.

A few counts support this clonotype. In a library made to pick up alpha chains, this beta chain is a stray read with a size that means little. This chain's CDR3 is CASSLGRNDEQYF. The CDR3 DNA reads TGCGCCAGCAGCTTGGGGAGGAACGACGAGCAGTACTTC. The rearrangement joins TRBV5-1 to TRBJ2-7; D might be TRBD2 (5 bases). The V gene lost 0 bases and the J gene lost 5 bases, with 9 bases spanning the gap. This CDR3 is 13 amino acids long. The germline gives CDR1 SGHRS, CDR2 YFSETQ.

There are many counts of this clonotype. This beta chain is a stray sequence in a library constructed for alpha chains; its clone size is not meaningful. The chain has TRBV7-3 and TRBJ2-3, with D possibly being TRBD1 (6 bases). This CDR3 has 15 residues. Germline V gene lookup returns CDR1 SGHTA and CDR2 FQGTGA. V lost 5 bases and J lost 2, with 14 bases in between. CDR3 bases: TGTGCCAGCAGCCCTTTAGGGGACAACACAGATACGCAGTATTTT. Protein product: CASSPLGDNTDTQYF. The full variable domain, with the rest looked up from reference TRBV7-3 and TRBJ2-3, is GAGVSQTPSNKVTEKGKYVELRCDPISGHTALYWYRQSLGQGPEFLIYFQGTGAADDSGLPNDRFFAVRPEGSVSTLKIQRTERGDSAVYLCASSPLGDNTDTQYFGPGTRLTVL.

This clonotype was seen at least ten times. This beta chain turned up in a library designed for alpha chains; as an off-target read, its abundance says little. This chain links TRBV7-9 with TRBJ1-3; D unresolved. The CDR3 runs 15 residues. Trimming took 2 bases from V and 0 from J, leaving 8 bases between them. Germline loops: CDR1 SEHNR, CDR2 FQNEAQ (reference sequence). This CDR3 is CASSLKGISGNTIYF. For the CDR3, the DNA is TGTGCCAGCAGCTTAAAAGGGATCTCTGGAAACACCATATATTTT.

Regarding this clonotype: This beta chain is a stray read from a library made for alpha chains; its abundance is not meaningful. The rearrangement links TRBV18 to TRBJ1-1; no clear D. Trimming cost V 3 bases and J 2 bases, with 10 bases left between them. This CDR3 comprises 14 residues. CDR1 is KGHSH, CDR2 LQKENI, per germline. The CDR3 sequence: CASSPGATNTEAFF. For the CDR3, the DNA is TGTGCCAGCTCACCGGGAGCTACTAACACTGAAGCTTTCTTT.

Regarding this clonotype: This beta chain was picked up by a library intended for alpha chains and is off target, so its count carries little meaning. V usage is TRBV28 and J usage is TRBJ2-5; 8 positions match TRBD2. This CDR3 region has 13 residues. Germline trimming cut 6 bases from V and 5 bases from J; bases unmatched to any gene: 5. Germline lookup yields CDR1 MDHEN and CDR2 SYDVKM. CDR3 sequence reads: CASSLSGAETQYF. CDR3 in DNA: TGTGCCAGCAGCCTTAGCGGGGCCGAGACCCAGTACTTC.

This clonotype was detected ten times or more. The library was designed around alpha chains, so this beta chain is a stray read whose abundance carries little weight. The genes are TRBV9 and TRBJ1-1, with 7 bases that match TRBD1. The CDR3 is 14 residues long. The V gene end was trimmed by 4 bases and the J gene end by 1 base; junction bases not matched to a gene: 4. Germline V gene sequence: CDR1 SGDLS, CDR2 YYNGEE. DNA of the CDR3: TGTGCCAGCAGCCCCGGGACAGCGAACACTGAAGCTTTCTTT. This gives the protein CASSPGTANTEAFF.

Sample share makes this clonotype large (0.1 to 1%). This beta chain represents an off-target read in a library built for alpha chains; its size is of limited meaning. The CDR3 protein is CASSPRTGGGEAFF. The DNA of the CDR3 is TGTGCCAGCAGCCCCCGGACAGGAGGTGGTGAAGCTTTCTTT. The genes are TRBV9 and TRBJ1-1; 7 bases match TRBD1. V was pared by 4 bases and J by 7 bases, with 10 bases of the junction left unmatched. The CDR3 is 14 amino acids. Germline-derived CDR1 and CDR2 are SGDLS and YYNGEE.